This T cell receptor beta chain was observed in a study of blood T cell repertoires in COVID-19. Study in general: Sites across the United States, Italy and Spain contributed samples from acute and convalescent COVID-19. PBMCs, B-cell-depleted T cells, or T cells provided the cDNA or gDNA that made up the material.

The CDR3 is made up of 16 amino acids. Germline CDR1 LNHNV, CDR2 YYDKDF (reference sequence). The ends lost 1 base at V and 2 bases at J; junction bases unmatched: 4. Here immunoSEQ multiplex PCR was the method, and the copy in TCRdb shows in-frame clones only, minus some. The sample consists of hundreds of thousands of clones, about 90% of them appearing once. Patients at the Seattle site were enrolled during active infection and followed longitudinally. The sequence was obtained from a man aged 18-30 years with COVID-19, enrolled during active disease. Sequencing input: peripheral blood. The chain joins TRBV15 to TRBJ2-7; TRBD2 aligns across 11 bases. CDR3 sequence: CATSRGTSGSTYEQYF. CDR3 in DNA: TGTGCCACCAGCAGAGGAACTAGCGGGAGTACCTACGAGCAGTACTTC.